This T cell receptor (beta chain) was sequenced in a study of cytotoxic CD8 clonotypes in ibrutinib-treated CLL. Study as a whole: Among the patients, 10 to 11 presented as relapsed/refractory and about 15 as treatment-naive; fewer than 18 showed unmutated IGHV.

With sequencing, the targeted depth ranged from 1 in 200,000 to 1 in 1 million T cells. Generated by immunoSEQ multiplex PCR, the TCRdb table keeps only in-frame clones and is missing some. Found here are around 160,000 clones, 81% of them singletons; the top ten hold roughly 2%. The CDR3 runs 16 residues. V shed 4 bases and J shed 4 bases, with 14 bases lying between them. Germline CDR1 LNHDA, CDR2 SQIVND (reference sequence). V and J are TRBV19 and TRBJ2-6; D possibly corresponds to TRBD1 (5 bases). This TCR derives from a human donor with chronic lymphocytic leukemia. The sample here was PBMCs, taken after 12 months of ibrutinib treatment. CDR3 sequence reads: CASSTDRAPGANVLTF. CDR3 nucleotides: TGTGCCAGTAGTACTGACAGAGCCCCGGGGGCCAACGTCCTGACTTTC.